This record concerns one T cell receptor (beta chain) sequence. This sample is drawn from a study of blood T cells in healthy people across ages. A second PCR of 7 to 11 cycles used a sample-barcoded 5' primer and a J-beta primer mix. TCRdb recomputed calls from the 5' RACE reads with MiXCR, one row per CDR3 protein. The sample shows roughly 800,000 distinct CDR3 sequences, around 25% of them seen only once. The CDR3 length is 15 residues. Germline V gene data show CDR1 as SNHLY and CDR2 as FYNNEI. The germline V and J ends were trimmed by 9 bases and 0 bases, with 12 bases remaining between them. These data were likewise used in another study, on T cells of mothers and their children.

V and J are TRBV2 and TRBJ1-6, with D unclear. The clonotype comes from a boy younger than 18 in good health. The sequenced sample consisted of blood. The CDR3 spells CARKEQSSYNSPLHF. In nucleotides, the CDR3 is TGTGCCAGGAAAGAACAAAGCTCCTATAATTCACCCCTCCACTTT.